This T cell receptor (beta chain) was identified in a study of cytomegalovirus exposure and HLA in healthy donors. Per the germline V gene, CDR1 is SGHDT and CDR2 is YYEEEE. The CDR3 has 16 residues. Unmatched junction bases numbered 14, after V lost 4 bases and J lost 4 bases. A note on this clone: No antigen is known for it.

The PCR contained 60 Vbeta and 13 Jbeta primers. The repertoire was sequenced with immunoSEQ multiplex PCR; TCRdb's copy has only in-frame clones and lacks some. The repertoire consists of 80,000 to 100,000 clones, with about three quarters occurring once and the leading ten covering less than 1.5%. Study-wide findings and caveats: The investigators catalogued 160 or so TCR beta chains as cytomegalovirus-associated. For presence/absence analyses, sequencing depth was assumed to be roughly uniform across donors.

Input material: PBMCs. The J gene is TRBJ2-7, the V gene TRBV5-6; 7 positions agree with TRBD2. The sequence came from a man between 40 and 49 years old in good health and CMV-seronegative. The CDR3, as DNA: TGTGCCAGCAGCGTAGGGGCTCGACTAGCTGGGTACGAGCAGTACTTC. Its translation: CASSVGARLAGYEQYF.